This entry lists 25 T cell receptor beta chains sequenced from one sample in a study of monozygotic twins with inflammatory bowel disease. For each CDR3 protein, TCRdb gives one entry from its re-call of the 5' RACE reads, without DNA. The sample includes 330,000 or so distinct CDR3 sequences. The sample was blood. The receptor source for this set is a human donor with ulcerative colitis or Crohn's disease, or a healthy co-twin of an affected twin (not recorded which).

The chain has TRBV11-2 and TRBJ1-1; the TCRdb D gene call, TRBD1, has no DNA to confirm it. This CDR3 has 13 residues. In germline, CDR1 is SGHAT, CDR2 FQNNGV. This CDR3 is CASSLDHGGTAFF.

The CDR3 loop reads CSASLGQGYEQYF. This rearrangement joins TRBV20-1 to TRBJ2-7; there is no DNA to check the TCRdb D call of TRBD1. The CDR3 totals 13 residues. Germline loops: CDR1 DFQATT, CDR2 SNEGSKA (reference sequence).

The chain uses TRBV15 and TRBJ1-2. The germline gives CDR1 LNHNV, CDR2 YYDKDF (reference sequence). The CDR3 has 12 residues. CDR3 sequence: CATSGKIYGYTF.

This chain connects TRBV5-6 to TRBJ2-1; TCRdb reports TRBD2, a call that lacks DNA to check it against. The CDR3 spans 15 residues. Germline CDR1 reads SGHDT; CDR2 reads YYEEEE. The CDR3 is CASSSRDARVHEQFF.

This chain joins TRBV3-1 and TRBJ2-4. The V gene's germline CDR1 is LGHDT and CDR2 YNNKEL (reference sequence). CDR3 size: 13 residues. CDR3 loop: CASSQFLRDIQYF. The whole variable domain, filled in from reference TRBV3-1 and TRBJ2-4, reads DTAVSQTPKYLVTQMGNDKSIKCEQNLGHDTMYWYKQDSKKFLKIMFSYNNKELIINETVPNRFSPKSPDKAHLNLHINSLELGDSAVYFCASSQFLRDIQYFGAGTRLSVL.

The chain employs TRBV20-1 and TRBJ1-2; there is no DNA to check the TCRdb D call of TRBD1. The CDR3 length is 11 residues. CDR1 and CDR2 from the germline V gene are DFQATT and SNEGSKA (reference sequence). The CDR3: CSAPGIYGYTF.

The V gene is TRBV7-8, the J gene TRBJ2-1; checking the TCRdb D call of TRBD1 is not possible without DNA. Per the germline V gene, CDR1 is SGHVS and CDR2 is FQNEAQ. The CDR3 runs 14 residues. CDR3 amino acids: CASSLEGAKNEQFF.

The chain uses TRBV7-3 and TRBJ2-1; the D call of TRBD2 rests on TCRdb alone, since no DNA is present to check it. Germline values: CDR1 SGHTA, CDR2 FQGTGA. CDR3 length: 16 amino acids. The CDR3 here is CANSSMGAGGVNEQFF. Variable domain in full (rest from reference TRBV7-3 and TRBJ2-1): GAGVSQTPSNKVTEKGKYVELRCDPISGHTALYWYRQSLGQGPEFLIYFQGTGAADDSGLPNDRFFAVRPEGSVSTLKIQRTERGDSAVYLCANSSMGAGGVNEQFFGPGTRLTVL.

The chain recombines TRBV27 with TRBJ2-3. Germline loops: CDR1 MNHEY, CDR2 SMNVEV (reference sequence). The CDR3 runs to 15 residues. The CDR3 spells CASSLVVQSTDTQYF.

The chain is built from TRBV20-1 and TRBJ2-7; TCRdb calls TRBD2, which cannot be checked without DNA. Germline assignment: CDR1 DFQATT and CDR2 SNEGSKA (reference sequence). This CDR3 is 14 amino acids long. CDR3 loop: CSARVYSSSDEQYF.

J is TRBJ2-5 and V is TRBV3-1; TCRdb indicates TRBD1, and absent DNA this call remains unverified. There are 14 residues in the CDR3. Germline V gene lookup returns CDR1 LGHDT and CDR2 YNNKEL (reference sequence). The chain's CDR3 is CASSQRQGGETQYF.

This chain joins TRBV5-1 and TRBJ2-7; TCRdb designates TRBD1, a call that cannot be tested without DNA. The germline V gene encodes CDR1 SGHRS and CDR2 YFSETQ. This CDR3 region has 14 residues. Here the CDR3 reads CASSLAGQGGEQYF.

The CDR3 here is CSGTQGNEQYF. This rearrangement joins TRBV29-1 to TRBJ2-7; TCRdb gives TRBD1 as the D gene, but with no DNA this cannot be confirmed. Germline values: CDR1 SQVTM, CDR2 ANQGSEA. This CDR3 is 11 amino acids long.

V gene TRBV5-6 combines with J gene TRBJ1-6; TCRdb's assignment of TRBD1 cannot be checked, as there is no DNA. In germline, CDR1 is SGHDT, CDR2 YYEEEE. The CDR3 has 15 residues. CDR3 sequence: CASNRDSSYNSPLHF.

The rearrangement joins TRBV13 to TRBJ2-7. The CDR3 runs to 14 residues. Per the germline V gene, CDR1 is PRHDT and CDR2 is FYEKMQ (reference sequence). The CDR3 region is CATRSAGVSYEQYF. Based on the CDR3 plus reference TRBV13 and TRBJ2-7, the full variable domain is AAGVIQSPRHLIKEKRETATLKCYPIPRHDTVYWYQQGPGQDPQFLISFYEKMQSDKGSIPDRFSAQQFSDYHSELNMSSLELGDSALYFCATRSAGVSYEQYFGPGTRLTVT.

This rearrangement joins TRBV25-1 to TRBJ1-1; TCRdb reports TRBD1, a call that lacks DNA to check it against. This CDR3 has 14 amino acids. The germline gives CDR1 MGHDK, CDR2 SYGVNS. CDR3 sequence: CASSGWGREAEAFF.

V gene TRBV28 combines with J gene TRBJ2-5. The CDR3 runs to 13 residues. Germline values: CDR1 MDHEN, CDR2 SYDVKM. Here the CDR3 reads CASSLSTRETQYF.

This sequence joins TRBV12-3 or TRBV12-4 and TRBJ2-3. The CDR3 sequence is 16 residues long. The chain's CDR3 is CASSLSISGGTDTQYF.

The chain uses TRBV5-4 and TRBJ1-1; TCRdb selects TRBD1, and the lack of DNA leaves this call unchecked. CDR1 SGHNT and CDR2 YYREEE come from the germline V gene (reference sequence). This CDR3 has 15 amino acids. The CDR3 protein is CASSFPQGMNTEAFF.

The genes are TRBV18 and TRBJ2-5. CDR1 KGHSH and CDR2 LQKENI come from the germline V gene. This CDR3 is 13 amino acids long. The CDR3 sequence is CASSVRIQETQYF.

The rearrangement uses TRBV5-1 and TRBJ2-6; with no DNA, the TCRdb D assignment of TRBD1 cannot be verified. The CDR3 is made up of 15 amino acids. Germline CDR1 reads SGHRS; CDR2 reads YFSETQ. The CDR3 region is CASMTGGAGANVLTF.

The chain links TRBV5-5 to TRBJ1-5. CDR3 length equals 16 residues. Germline V lookup: CDR1 SGHKS, CDR2 YYEKEE (reference sequence). The CDR3: CASSLGGGMSNQPQHF.

The rearrangement uses TRBV20-1 and TRBJ1-4; TCRdb selects TRBD1, and the lack of DNA leaves this call unchecked. Germline-derived CDR1 and CDR2 are DFQATT and SNEGSKA (reference sequence). The CDR3 is 13 amino acids. The CDR3 sequence is CSAYRGHNEKLFF.

The V gene is TRBV10-3, the J gene TRBJ2-3. Germline CDR1 is ENHRY and CDR2 is SYGVKD. This CDR3 has 11 amino acids. CDR3 protein: CAISEAETQYF.

V and J are TRBV28 and TRBJ2-5; with no DNA, the TCRdb D assignment of TRBD2 cannot be verified. This CDR3 has 16 amino acids. CDR1 and CDR2 (germline): MDHEN, SYDVKM. The chain's CDR3 is CASSTLLTGGQETQYF.